The clone carrying this TCR beta chain was picked up a small number of times. The antigen is not known. TCR beta CDR3 region amplification was performed from RNA transcripts. The HTBI primer set was used in a first-round RT-PCR of the TCR CDR3. TCRdb ran MiXCR on the multiplex PCR reads and lists one entry per CDR3 protein. Altogether roughly 570,000 distinct CDR3 sequences are present, about 15% being singletons, with the ten largest covering around 6.6%. Stable disease denoted Graves' hyperthyroidism without ophthalmopathy progression within 18 months. Not enrolled were patients with uncontrolled infection, other autoimmune disease, pregnancy or lactation. The data stem from a study of T cells in Graves' hyperthyroidism and ophthalmopathy. Germline loops: CDR1 SGDLS, CDR2 YYNGEE. The CDR3 has 14 residues. V lost 0 bases and J 5 bases, leaving 8 bases between the germline ends. Study-level points and caveats: Most clonotypes expanded in thyroid above 0.001 were likewise present in blood.

What was sequenced was blood. The chain carries TRBV9 and TRBJ2-2; D not resolved. The TCR was taken from a woman aged 25-40 years with Graves' hyperthyroidism. The CDR3: CASSVVGVTGELFF. The CDR3 DNA reads as TGTGCCAGCAGCGTAGTTGGGGTTACCGGGGAGCTGTTTTTT.